The 8 T cell receptor beta chains given below trace back to one sample, sequenced in a study of identical twins. TCRdb ran MiXCR on the 5' RACE reads and lists one entry per CDR3 protein. Here the sample spans 520,000 or so distinct CDR3 sequences, approximately 22% being singletons. The sample was also reused in another study, on T cells expressing NK-cell markers.

The sample comprised CD4+ T cells sorted from blood. The origin of the receptors is a woman aged 18-29 years in good health.

This clonotype has a handful of counts. The chain recombines TRBV4-3 with TRBJ2-3; 11 bases match TRBD2. V trimming: 0 bases; J trimming: 6 bases; junction bases outside the gene matches: 2. Germline V gene sequence: CDR1 LGHNA, CDR2 YSLEER. The CDR3 is 15 amino acids. This CDR3 is CASSQETSGSDTQYF. For the CDR3, the DNA is TGCGCCAGCAGCCAAGAAACTAGCGGGAGTGATACGCAGTATTTT.

This chain links TRBV18 with TRBJ2-7; 7 bases align to TRBD2. This CDR3 comprises 13 residues. Germline loops: CDR1 KGHSH, CDR2 LQKENI. V dropped 10 bases and J dropped 6; count of bases not matched to a gene: 12. This CDR3 reads CATTRGRVSEQYF. The DNA of the CDR3 is TGTGCCACCACCAGAGGGAGGGTGTCCGAGCAGTACTTC.

This clonotype appeared a few times. This chain connects TRBV7-6 to TRBJ2-5; 8 bases are shared with TRBD2. V shed 0 bases, J shed 3 bases, and the junction held 3 bases outside the gene matches. The CDR3 runs 15 residues. In germline, CDR1 is SGHVS, CDR2 FNYEAQ. CDR3 in DNA: TGTGCCAGCAGCTTAGCTTTGCGGGGGGAAGAGACCCAGTACTTC. Translating it yields CASSLALRGEETQYF.

The V call is TRBV7-2, the J call TRBJ2-3; no definite D call. The CDR3 runs to 15 residues. The germline gives CDR1 SGHTA, CDR2 FQGNSA. V lost 5 bases, J lost 1 base, and 13 bases lay in between. Here the CDR3 reads CASSPTLVGTDTQYF. In DNA, the CDR3 is TGTGCCAGCAGCCCCACTTTGGTCGGCACAGATACGCAGTATTTT.

The V gene is TRBV12-3 or TRBV12-4, the J gene TRBJ2-2, with 9 bases identical to TRBD2. The CDR3 has 16 residues. V gave up 5 bases and J gave up 4 bases; unmatched junction bases: 8. CDR3 DNA sequence: TGTGCCAGCAGTCCGTGGCGGGAGGGCCCCACCGGGGAGCTGTTTTTT. It codes for CASSPWREGPTGELFF.

In DNA form, the CDR3 reads TGCAGTGCTAGCGGCGGGGCTAGCGGGGCGAATACGCAGTATTTT. Its translation is CSASGGASGANTQYF. The chain combines TRBV20-1 with TRBJ2-3; 9 bases are a match to TRBD2. The CDR3 extends over 15 amino acids. The V and J ends lost 3 bases and 7 bases, in that order; junction bases with no gene match: 11. Germline V CDR1 and CDR2: DFQATT, SNEGSKA (reference sequence).

The sample holds a few counts of this clonotype. The rearrangement uses TRBV12-3 or TRBV12-4 and TRBJ2-7; 12 bases are a match to TRBD2. This CDR3 has 17 residues. V lost 3 bases to trimming and J lost 6 bases; unmatched junction nucleotides: 12. CDR3 in DNA: TGTGCCAGCAGTTTTACTATATCAGCTAGCGGGAGGGGCGAGCAGTACTTC. Protein sequence: CASSFTISASGRGEQYF.

A few counts support this clonotype. This chain connects TRBV10-3 to TRBJ2-7; D perhaps matches TRBD1 (5 bases). The CDR3 totals 13 residues. V was trimmed by 0 bases and J by 6 bases, leaving 9 bases between them. Germline V gives CDR1 ENHRY, CDR2 SYGVKD. The CDR3 protein is CAISESLGPEQYF. As DNA, the CDR3 is TGTGCCATCAGTGAGTCTTTGGGGCCCGAGCAGTACTTC.